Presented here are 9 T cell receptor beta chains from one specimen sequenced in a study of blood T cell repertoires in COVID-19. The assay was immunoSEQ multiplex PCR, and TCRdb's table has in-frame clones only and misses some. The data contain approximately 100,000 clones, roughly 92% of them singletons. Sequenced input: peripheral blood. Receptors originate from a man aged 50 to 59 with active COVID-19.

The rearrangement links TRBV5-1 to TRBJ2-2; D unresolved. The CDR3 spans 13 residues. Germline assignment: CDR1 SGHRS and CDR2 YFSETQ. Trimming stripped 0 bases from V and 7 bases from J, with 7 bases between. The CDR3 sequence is CASSLDGSGELFF. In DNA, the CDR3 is TGCGCCAGCAGCTTGGACGGTAGCGGGGAGCTGTTTTTT. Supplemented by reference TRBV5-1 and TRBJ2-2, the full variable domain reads KAGVTQTPRYLIKTRGQQVTLSCSPISGHRSVSWYQQTPGQGLQFLFEYFSETQRNKGNFPGRFSGRQFSNSRSEMNVSTLELGDSALYLCASSLDGSGELFFGEGSRLTVL.

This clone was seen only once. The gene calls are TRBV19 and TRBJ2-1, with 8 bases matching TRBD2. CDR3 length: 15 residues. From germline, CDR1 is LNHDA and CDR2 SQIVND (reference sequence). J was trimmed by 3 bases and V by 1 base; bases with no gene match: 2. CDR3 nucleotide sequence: TGTGCCAGTAGTATAGGCCTAGCGGGCTACAATGAGCAGTTCTTC. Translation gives CASSIGLAGYNEQFF.

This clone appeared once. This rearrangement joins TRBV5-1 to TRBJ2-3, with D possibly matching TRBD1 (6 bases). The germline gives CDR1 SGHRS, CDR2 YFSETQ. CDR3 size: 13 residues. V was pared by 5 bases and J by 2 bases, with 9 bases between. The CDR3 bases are TGCGCCAGCAGACAGGGCCCCACAGATACGCAGTATTTT. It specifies CASRQGPTDTQYF.

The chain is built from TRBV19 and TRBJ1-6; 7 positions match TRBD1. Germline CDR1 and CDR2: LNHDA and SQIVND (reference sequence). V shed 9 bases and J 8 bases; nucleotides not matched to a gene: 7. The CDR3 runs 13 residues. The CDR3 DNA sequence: TGTGCCAGCAAGGATCAGGGGGATTCACCCCTCCACTTT. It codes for CASKDQGDSPLHF.

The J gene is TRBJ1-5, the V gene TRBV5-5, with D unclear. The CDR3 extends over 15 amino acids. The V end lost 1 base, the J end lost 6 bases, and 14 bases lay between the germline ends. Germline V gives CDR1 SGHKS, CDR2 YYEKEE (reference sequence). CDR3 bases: TGTGCCAGCAGCTTGAGCGGGGTAGCCGGTCAGCCCCAGCATTTT. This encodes CASSLSGVAGQPQHF.

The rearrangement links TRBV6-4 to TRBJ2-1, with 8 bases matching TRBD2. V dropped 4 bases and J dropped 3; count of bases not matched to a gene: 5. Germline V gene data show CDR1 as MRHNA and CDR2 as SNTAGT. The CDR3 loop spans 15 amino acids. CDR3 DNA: TGTGCCAGCAGTGTTATAGCGGGAAACTACAATGAGCAGTTCTTC. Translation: CASSVIAGNYNEQFF.

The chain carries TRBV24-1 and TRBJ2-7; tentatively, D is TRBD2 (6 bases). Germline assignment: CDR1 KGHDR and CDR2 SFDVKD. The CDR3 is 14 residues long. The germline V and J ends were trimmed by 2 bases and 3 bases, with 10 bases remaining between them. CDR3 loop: CATSDSNSGYEQYF. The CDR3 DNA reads TGTGCCACCAGTGATTCAAATAGCGGCTACGAGCAGTACTTC.

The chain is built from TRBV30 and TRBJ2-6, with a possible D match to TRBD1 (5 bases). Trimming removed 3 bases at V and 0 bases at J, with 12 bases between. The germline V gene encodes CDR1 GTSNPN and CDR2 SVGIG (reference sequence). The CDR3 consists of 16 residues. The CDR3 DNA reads TGTGCCTGGAGCGAGCTACAGGTCTCTGGGGCCAACGTCCTGACTTTC. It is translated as CAWSELQVSGANVLTF. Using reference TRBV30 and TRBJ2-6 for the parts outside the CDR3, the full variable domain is SQTIHQWPATLVQPVGSPLSLECTVEGTSNPNLYWYRQAAGRGLQLLFYSVGIGQISSEVPQNLSASRPQDRQFILSSKKLLLSDSGFYLCAWSELQVSGANVLTFGAGSRLTVL.

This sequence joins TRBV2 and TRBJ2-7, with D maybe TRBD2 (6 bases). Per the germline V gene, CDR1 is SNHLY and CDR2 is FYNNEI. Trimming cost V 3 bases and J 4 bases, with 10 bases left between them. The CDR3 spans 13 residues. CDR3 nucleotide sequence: TGTGCCAGCAGTGAGGGAGGACTTTACGAGCAGTACTTC. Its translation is CASSEGGLYEQYF.